The 30 T cell receptor beta chains given below trace back to one sample, sequenced in a study of blood T cell repertoires in COVID-19. The data were produced by immunoSEQ multiplex PCR, yet TCRdb's version contains in-frame clones alone and is incomplete. The repertoire holds some 83,000 clones, with 70% to 90% as singletons. The sequencing input was peripheral blood. These TCRs come from a woman of 80 years or more with active or convalescent COVID-19.

CDR3 nucleotides: TGTGCCAGCAGTCAAAACAGGGGGCAAGGAGAGACCCAGTACTTC. This gives the protein CASSQNRGQGETQYF. The V gene is TRBV6-5, the J gene TRBJ2-5, with TRBD1 matching over 9 bases. This CDR3 has 15 amino acids. V trimming: 5 bases; J trimming: 4 bases; junction bases outside the gene matches: 8. Germline V CDR1 and CDR2: MNHEY, SVGAGI.

The chain links TRBV15 to TRBJ1-2; TRBD1 matches at 7 bases. Germline CDR1 is LNHNV and CDR2 is YYDKDF (reference sequence). This CDR3 has 13 amino acids. V lost 3 bases to trimming and J lost 4 bases; unmatched junction nucleotides: 2. CDR3 amino acids: CATSSAGGYGYTF. CDR3 bases: TGTGCCACCAGCAGCGCAGGGGGCTATGGCTACACCTTC.

V usage is TRBV6-5 and J usage is TRBJ2-1; 8 bases align to TRBD1. CDR1 and CDR2 from the germline V gene are MNHEY and SVGAGI. The CDR3 is made up of 15 amino acids. V was clipped by 5 bases and J by 8 bases; unmatched bases: 11. The CDR3 region is CASSRTPGQVDEQFF. The CDR3 coding sequence is TGTGCCAGCAGTAGAACGCCGGGACAGGTCGATGAGCAGTTCTTC.

This chain connects TRBV5-5 to TRBJ2-1; D uncertain. The CDR3 runs to 12 residues. Germline lookup yields CDR1 SGHKS and CDR2 YYEKEE (reference sequence). The V end lost 0 bases, the J end lost 14 bases, and 12 bases lay between the germline ends. DNA of the CDR3: TGTGCCAGCAGCTTGGCCGAGGTCGAGGAGTTCTTC. It yields the protein CASSLAEVEEFF. The complete variable domain, with remaining parts taken from reference TRBV5-5 and TRBJ2-1, reads DAGVTQSPTHLIKTRGQQVTLRCSPISGHKSVSWYQQVLGQGPQFIFQYYEKEERGRGNFPDRFSARQFPNYSSELNVNALLLGDSALYLCASSLAEVEEFFGPGTRLTVL.

The chain carries TRBV5-1 and TRBJ1-2; no reliable D call. Germline lookup yields CDR1 SGHRS and CDR2 YFSETQ. Trimming shortened V by 0 bases and J by 3 bases, and 6 bases separated the two germline ends. This CDR3 region has 13 residues. The CDR3 loop reads CASSLEADYGYTF. The CDR3 DNA sequence: TGCGCCAGCAGCTTGGAGGCGGACTATGGCTACACCTTC.

This clone was seen only once. This chain links TRBV30 with TRBJ2-7, with 8 bases identical to TRBD2. The V segment lost 1 base and the J segment 4 bases; nucleotides outside the gene matches: 6. CDR3 length equals 14 residues. The germline V gene encodes CDR1 GTSNPN and CDR2 SVGIG (reference sequence). CDR3: CAWSGPSGRYEQYF. The CDR3 DNA is TGTGCCTGGAGTGGCCCTAGCGGGCGATACGAGCAGTACTTC.

This chain joins TRBV29-1 and TRBJ1-2, with 10 bases identical to TRBD1. Germline loops: CDR1 SQVTM, CDR2 ANQGSEA. The CDR3 loop spans 13 amino acids. Trimming at V came to 7 bases and at J to 7 bases, leaving 9 bases not matched to a gene. Here the CDR3 reads CSAPGTGVFGYTF. In DNA form, the CDR3 reads TGCAGCGCTCCCGGGACAGGGGTTTTTGGCTACACCTTC.

The genes are TRBV29-1 and TRBJ2-1, with D tentatively TRBD2 (5 bases). There are 12 residues in the CDR3. Trimming cost V 4 bases and J 3 bases, with 7 bases left between them. Germline V CDR1 and CDR2: SQVTM, ANQGSEA. DNA for the CDR3: TGCAGCGTTGTCCGGGACTACAATGAGCAGTTCTTC. Encoded protein: CSVVRDYNEQFF.

The chain carries TRBV9 and TRBJ2-2; D might be TRBD1 (6 bases). The V and J ends lost 4 bases and 5 bases respectively, with 18 bases between them. The CDR3 is made up of 16 amino acids. CDR1 is SGDLS, CDR2 YYNGEE, per germline. Here the CDR3 reads CASSPRLLGGTGELFF. CDR3 DNA sequence: TGTGCCAGCAGCCCGCGCCTGTTAGGGGGAACCGGGGAGCTGTTTTTT.

The rearrangement uses TRBV6-5 and TRBJ1-2, with D perhaps TRBD1 (5 bases). The CDR3 covers 15 residues. Germline CDR1 MNHEY, CDR2 SVGAGI. Trimming pared 7 bases from V and 4 bases from J, leaving 19 bases between. The CDR3 DNA reads TGTGCCAGCACCCAGCGCATGACAGACATCTATGGCTACACCTTC. Translating gives CASTQRMTDIYGYTF.

The rearrangement links TRBV2 to TRBJ1-4; TRBD1 matches at 12 bases. The V segment lost 5 bases and the J segment 5 bases; nucleotides outside the gene matches: 3. The CDR3 extends over 15 amino acids. Germline CDR1 SNHLY, CDR2 FYNNEI. The CDR3 DNA reads as TGTGCCAGCAGTCGGGACAGGGGGCCCAATGAAAAACTGTTTTTT. Its protein product is CASSRDRGPNEKLFF.

Only one count was recorded for this clone. DNA of the CDR3: TGCGCCAGCAGCCCTCAGTCGTCCACAGATACGCAGTATTTT. Its translation: CASSPQSSTDTQYF. The chain joins TRBV5-1 to TRBJ2-3; D ambiguous. V was clipped by 4 bases and J by 2 bases, with 11 bases between them. Germline values: CDR1 SGHRS, CDR2 YFSETQ. CDR3 length: 14 residues.

The rearrangement links TRBV7-2 to TRBJ2-2; 8 bases line up with TRBD2. Germline CDR1 is SGHTA and CDR2 is FQGNSA. Trimming cost V 2 bases and J 6 bases; bases outside gene matches: 5. The CDR3 loop spans 15 amino acids. CDR3: CASSLRGGRAGELFF. As DNA, the CDR3 is TGTGCCAGCAGCTTACGCGGGGGGCGTGCCGGGGAGCTGTTTTTT.

In nucleotides, the CDR3 is TGTGCCAGCAGCCGTGGTTTAGCGGGAGTGGGCGAGACCCAGTACTTC. This translates into CASSRGLAGVGETQYF. The V call is TRBV7-9, the J call TRBJ2-5, with 9 bases that match TRBD2. Trimming removed 5 bases from V and 5 bases from J; junction bases left unmatched: 12. Germline V gene sequence: CDR1 SEHNR, CDR2 FQNEAQ (reference sequence). CDR3 length: 16 amino acids. The variable domain in full, with the rest retrieved from reference TRBV7-9 and TRBJ2-5, is DTGVSQNPRHKITKRGQNVTFRCDPISEHNRLYWYRQTLGQGPEFLTYFQNEAQLEKSRLLSDRFSAERPKGSFSTLEIQRTEQGDSAMYLCASSRGLAGVGETQYFGPGTRLLVL.

The chain links TRBV11-2 to TRBJ2-1; 11 nucleotides agree with TRBD2. V shed 3 bases and J 7 bases; nucleotides not matched to a gene: 11. This CDR3 has 17 amino acids. In germline, CDR1 is SGHAT, CDR2 FQNNGV. The CDR3 nucleotides read TGTGCCAGCAGCTTCCTTCTACTAGCGGGAGTCCCTAATGAGCAGTTCTTC. It encodes CASSFLLLAGVPNEQFF.

This sequence joins TRBV16 and TRBJ1-4; D remains unclear. Germline V lookup: CDR1 KGHSY, CDR2 FQNENV. The CDR3 spans 13 residues. V shed 1 base and J shed 6 bases, with 6 bases lying between them. Written as DNA, the CDR3 is TGTGCCAGCAGCCAATTCACGGATGAAAAACTGTTTTTT. It specifies CASSQFTDEKLFF.

V and J are TRBV6-1 and TRBJ2-7, with D hard to call. Germline values: CDR1 MNHNS, CDR2 SASEGT. The V end was cut by 0 bases, the J end by 4 bases, with 13 bases between. The CDR3 covers 15 residues. The CDR3 nucleotides read TGTGCCAGCAGTGAAGCAGTACAGTCCTTTTACGAGCAGTACTTC. This gives the protein CASSEAVQSFYEQYF.

V is TRBV10-3 and J is TRBJ1-1, with D possibly being TRBD1 (6 bases). The germline V and J ends were trimmed by 0 bases and 8 bases, with 10 bases remaining between them. The CDR3 spans 13 residues. The germline gives CDR1 ENHRY, CDR2 SYGVKD. The CDR3 protein is CAISESRGTEAFF. CDR3 bases: TGTGCCATCAGTGAGTCGAGGGGGACCGAAGCTTTCTTT.

The chain uses TRBV30 and TRBJ1-5; the D is unclear. CDR3 size: 14 residues. The V end was cut by 1 base, the J end by 0 bases, with 7 bases between. CDR1 and CDR2 from the germline V gene are GTSNPN and SVGIG (reference sequence). This CDR3 is CAWSGLISNQPQHF. CDR3 nucleotide sequence: TGTGCCTGGAGTGGACTGATTAGCAATCAGCCCCAGCATTTT.

The chain employs TRBV28 and TRBJ1-5; no clear D gene. CDR3 size: 14 residues. The V gene lost 6 bases and the J gene lost 6 bases, with 15 bases spanning the gap. Germline CDR1 MDHEN, CDR2 SYDVKM. CDR3 loop: CASSRWGAGQPQHF. CDR3 coding DNA: TGTGCCAGCAGCCGTTGGGGAGCGGGTCAGCCCCAGCATTTT.

The gene calls are TRBV19 and TRBJ1-4; tentative D call: TRBD1 (6 bases). With 2 bases removed from V and 11 bases from J, the gap between germline ends came to 18 bases. CDR1 and CDR2 from the germline V gene are LNHDA and SQIVND (reference sequence). This CDR3 spans 15 amino acids. CDR3 protein: CASSIIENRDDKLFF. CDR3 sequence (DNA): TGTGCCAGTAGTATAATAGAAAACAGGGACGACAAACTGTTTTTT.

This chain links TRBV24-1 with TRBJ2-5; 10 bases are shared with TRBD1. The germline gives CDR1 KGHDR, CDR2 SFDVKD. Trimming removed 5 bases from V and 7 bases from J; junction bases left unmatched: 12. There are 16 residues in the CDR3. The CDR3 DNA reads as TGTGCCACCAGTGCTACGGGACAGGGGCCAAGGGGGACCCAGTACTTC. Translated: CATSATGQGPRGTQYF.

V gene TRBV9 combines with J gene TRBJ1-2, with D perhaps TRBD1 (5 bases). The CDR3 loop spans 13 amino acids. V lost 0 bases to trimming and J lost 8 bases, with 11 bases between them. From germline, CDR1 is SGDLS and CDR2 YYNGEE. The DNA for the CDR3 is TGTGCCAGCAGCGTAGAGGAGGGACGCGGCTACACCTTC. Amino acid sequence: CASSVEEGRGYTF.

This chain links TRBV7-2 with TRBJ2-1, with 11 bases aligning to TRBD2. The CDR3 loop spans 16 amino acids. Looked up from germline, CDR1 is SGHTA and CDR2 is FQGNSA. Germline trimming cut 2 bases from V and 6 bases from J; bases unmatched to any gene: 6. Written as DNA, the CDR3 is TGTGCCAGCAGCTTACTGGGGCTAGCGGGAGGCAATGAGCAGTTCTTC. This translates into CASSLLGLAGGNEQFF.

The chain has TRBV19 and TRBJ2-3; 7 bases are a match to TRBD2. This CDR3 is built from 15 residues. V lost 2 bases and J lost 1; bases outside the gene matches: 3. From germline, CDR1 is LNHDA and CDR2 SQIVND (reference sequence). The DNA of the CDR3 is TGTGCCAGTAGTATACGGGGGGATGGCACAGATACGCAGTATTTT. Translation gives CASSIRGDGTDTQYF.

This rearrangement joins TRBV5-1 to TRBJ1-1, with 7 bases fitting TRBD1. Trimming removed 4 bases from V and 1 base from J; junction bases left unmatched: 4. The CDR3 has 14 residues. Per germline, CDR1 SGHRS and CDR2 YFSETQ. The CDR3 DNA is TGCGCCAGCAGCGATCAGGGGGGGAACACTGAAGCTTTCTTT. Translation: CASSDQGGNTEAFF. Together with reference TRBV5-1 and TRBJ1-1, the CDR3 gives the full variable domain: KAGVTQTPRYLIKTRGQQVTLSCSPISGHRSVSWYQQTPGQGLQFLFEYFSETQRNKGNFPGRFSGRQFSNSRSEMNVSTLELGDSALYLCASSDQGGNTEAFFGQGTRLTVV.

The rearrangement joins TRBV5-8 to TRBJ2-3; 14 bases fit TRBD2. Losses at the gene ends were 4 bases for V and 1 base for J; bases not matched to a gene: 5. The CDR3 totals 17 residues. Per the germline V gene, CDR1 is SGHTS and CDR2 is YDEGEE. This chain's CDR3 is CASSIGTSGGGTDTQYF. CDR3 bases: TGTGCCAGCAGCATCGGGACTAGCGGGGGAGGCACAGATACGCAGTATTTT.

This chain connects TRBV21-1 to TRBJ2-7; TRBD2, the table's D call, lacks a check against the DNA. TRBV21-1 is an annotated pseudogene. The CDR3 has 19 amino acids. The DNA for the CDR3 is TGTGCCAGCAGCAAAGTAACGGGGACTAGCGGGAGGAGCTCCTACGAGCAGTACTTC. Translation gives CASSKVTGTSGRSSYEQYF.

The chain links TRBV19 to TRBJ1-5, with a tentative D call TRBD1 (5 bases). CDR1 is LNHDA and CDR2 is SQIVND in the germline V gene (reference sequence). V lost 5 bases, J lost 0 bases, and 11 bases lay in between. CDR3 length: 15 amino acids. CDR3 sequence (DNA): TGTGCCAGTAGTCTCCAGGGAAGTAGCAATCAGCCCCAGCATTTT. It codes for CASSLQGSSNQPQHF. Full variable domain (remainder filled in from reference TRBV19 and TRBJ1-5): DGGITQSPKYLFRKEGQNVTLSCEQNLNHDAMYWYRQDPGQGLRLIYYSQIVNDFQKGDIAEGYSVSREKKESFPLTVTSAQKNPTAFYLCASSLQGSSNQPQHFGDGTRLSIL.

The genes are TRBV28 and TRBJ1-2, with D possibly matching TRBD1 (6 bases). CDR3 size: 13 residues. The germline gives CDR1 MDHEN, CDR2 SYDVKM. Trimming took 7 bases from V and 3 from J, leaving 12 bases between them. CDR3 DNA sequence: TGTGCCAGCAAACTACAGGGCTACTATGGCTACACCTTC. Protein sequence: CASKLQGYYGYTF.